Below, 8 T cell receptor beta chains from the same sample are listed, as sequenced in a study of T cell responses to AZD1222 COVID-19 vaccine (dated by TCRdb to about 2021). The time point label on this specimen signifies: baseline before first vaccination. The library was prepared using the immunoSEQ multiplex PCR assay. As stored in TCRdb, this immuneACCESS dataset retains in-frame rearrangements with V and J assigned. A fraction of the clones does not appear; measured against another copy, unresolved V genes explain less than half of the discrepancy, and the remainder lacks a known reason. This sample lists about 110,000 clones; about 86% were detected once. The biggest ten clones account for 2.5% to 4% of the sample. The source was peripheral blood, collected on day 0 of AZD1222 vaccination. The receptors were sampled from an adult in good health.

J is TRBJ1-4 and V is TRBV5-1; 10 bases are a match to TRBD1. Germline trimming cut 4 bases from V and 7 bases from J; bases unmatched to any gene: 7. This CDR3 contains 15 residues. Germline CDR1 reads SGHRS; CDR2 reads YFSETQ. Here the CDR3 DNA reads TGCGCCAGCAGCCCTAACGGACAGGGGGGTGAAAAACTGTTTTTT. Translating gives CASSPNGQGGEKLFF.

Comment on this clone: The junction shows a germline mismatch at one end, possibly a read error. The rearrangement links TRBV7-2 to TRBJ1-4, with no clear D. Germline V lookup: CDR1 SGHTA, CDR2 FQGNSA. The CDR3 contains 13 residues. CDR3 loop: CAGSSGRTEKLFF. As DNA, the CDR3 is TGTGCCGGCAGCTCGGGCCGCACCGAAAAACTGTTTTTT.

A single count supports this clone. CDR3 sequence reads: CASSLGQVVNEQFF. The CDR3 DNA is TGCGCCAGCAGCTTGGGACAGGTGGTCAATGAGCAGTTCTTC. V and J are TRBV5-1 and TRBJ2-1; a weak D match, TRBD1 (6 bases). Trimming stripped 0 bases from V and 6 bases from J, with 10 bases between. Germline CDR1 is SGHRS and CDR2 is YFSETQ. The CDR3 is 14 amino acids.

Only one count was recorded for this clone. The chain combines TRBV19 with TRBJ2-3; 7 positions match TRBD2. The CDR3 spans 18 residues. V lost 1 base and J lost 2; bases outside the gene matches: 12. Germline V gene sequence: CDR1 LNHDA, CDR2 SQIVND (reference sequence). CDR3: CASSIATHRAGYTDTQYF. CDR3 coding DNA: TGTGCCAGTAGTATAGCCACCCACCGAGCGGGGTACACAGATACGCAGTATTTT.

This chain connects TRBV14 to TRBJ2-6; TRBD1 matches 7 bases. The CDR3 sequence is 17 residues long. V shed 2 bases and J 0 bases; nucleotides not matched to a gene: 4. Germline values: CDR1 SGHDN, CDR2 FVKESK. The CDR3 sequence is CASSQLGQVSGANVLTF. Written as DNA, the CDR3 is TGTGCCAGCAGCCAACTAGGACAGGTCTCTGGGGCCAACGTCCTGACTTTC.

This sequence joins TRBV6-2 or TRBV6-3 and TRBJ1-2; no definite D call. The CDR3 has 13 amino acids. Germline V lookup: CDR1 MNHEY, CDR2 SVGEGT. Trimming shortened V by 6 bases and J by 0 bases, and 8 bases separated the two germline ends. CDR3 sequence (DNA): TGTGCCAGCAGCACTGAAGCTAACTATGGCTACACCTTC. This encodes CASSTEANYGYTF.

The CDR3 DNA sequence: TGTGCCAGCAGCCCAGACAGCCTTTTGACCCTTGACATTCAGTACTTC. Its protein product is CASSPDSLLTLDIQYF. The chain combines TRBV5-4 with TRBJ2-4, with a possible D match to TRBD1 (5 bases). Germline-derived CDR1 and CDR2 are SGHNT and YYREEE (reference sequence). V shed 4 bases and J shed 8 bases, with 22 bases lying between them. CDR3 length: 16 residues.

This chain connects TRBV4-1 to TRBJ2-7, with D perhaps given as TRBD1 or TRBD2 (5 bases each). The V gene lost 5 bases and the J gene lost 3 bases, with 11 bases spanning the gap. Germline CDR1 is MGHRA and CDR2 is YSYEKL. CDR3 length: 13 residues. The CDR3 protein is CASSEGRNYEQYF. CDR3 nucleotide sequence: TGCGCCAGCAGCGAGGGACGGAACTACGAGCAGTACTTC.